The source of this T cell receptor beta chain is a study of cytomegalovirus exposure and HLA in healthy donors. Findings of the study overall: Previously analyzed data showed that most TCR beta V segments were productive at a frequency of about 87% or about 30%. The likely origin of a cluster of highly shared sequence variants was a sequencing artifact. Rare sequences made up most TCRs, while some public TCRs were found in many donors. HLA allele associations emerged for around 15,000 TCR beta sequences in a later analysis, at 0.05 false discovery rate.

Points on this clone: The antigen is not known.

Use of 60 Vbeta and 13 Jbeta primers characterized the PCR. Repertoires were generated with immunoSEQ multiplex PCR, while TCRdb's copy carries only in-frame clones and drops some. The top ten clones hold 2.3% of a sample with approximately 170,000 clones, about 80% of them seen once. The CDR3 is 16 amino acids. Germline V gene lookup returns CDR1 MDHEN and CDR2 SYDVKM. With 1 base removed from V and 7 bases from J, the gap between germline ends came to 16 bases. This receptor was obtained from a woman between 45 and 65 years old in good health and CMV-seronegative. The sample was PBMCs. V is TRBV28 and J is TRBJ2-2; a possible D gene is TRBD1 (6 bases). The CDR3 sequence: CASSLLQGLNIGELFF. DNA for the CDR3: TGTGCCAGCAGTTTATTACAGGGATTGAATATCGGGGAGCTGTTTTTT.